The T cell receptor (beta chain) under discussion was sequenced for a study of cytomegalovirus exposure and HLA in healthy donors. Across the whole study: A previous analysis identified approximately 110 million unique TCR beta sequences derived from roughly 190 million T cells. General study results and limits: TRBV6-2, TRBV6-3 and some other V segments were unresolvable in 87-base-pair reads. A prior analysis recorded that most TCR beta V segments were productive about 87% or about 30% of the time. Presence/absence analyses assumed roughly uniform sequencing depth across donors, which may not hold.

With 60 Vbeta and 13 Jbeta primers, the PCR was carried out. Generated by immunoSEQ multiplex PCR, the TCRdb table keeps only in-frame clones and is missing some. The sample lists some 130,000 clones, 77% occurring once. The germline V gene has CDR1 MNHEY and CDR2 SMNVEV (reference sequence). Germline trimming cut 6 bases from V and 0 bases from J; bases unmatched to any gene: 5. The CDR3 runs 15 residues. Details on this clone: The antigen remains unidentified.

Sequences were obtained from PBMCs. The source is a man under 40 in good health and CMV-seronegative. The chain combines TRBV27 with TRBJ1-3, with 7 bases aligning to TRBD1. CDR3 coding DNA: TGTGCCAGCAGGGGGGACAGTCTCTCTGGAAACACCATATATTTT. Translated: CASRGDSLSGNTIYF.